This T cell receptor (beta chain) was recovered during a study of T cell repertoires in cytomegalovirus infection. Study as a whole: HLA-C-restricted CMV epitopes, recently identified, and well-studied HLA-B-restricted ones were used by the study. Based on public TCR beta signatures, there were indications of CMV infection and of a matching HLA type. General observations from the study: Using cumulative public TCR beta family frequency, the authors identified those who carried CMV together with the relevant HLA. CMV-specific TCR beta clonotypes restricted by HLA-C were the ones dominating the ex vivo response.

Each CDR3 protein gets one entry after TCRdb re-called the reads with MiXCR. The sample includes hundreds of thousands of distinct CDR3 sequences, 25% to 30% seen only once; the top ten take over 15%. The ends were cut back, 5 bases at V and 3 bases at J, with 11 bases in the middle. Germline V gives CDR1 MDHEN, CDR2 SYDVKM. This CDR3 region has 14 residues. For this clonotype: What it binds is unknown.

This rearrangement joins TRBV28 to TRBJ1-3, with D possibly being TRBD1 (6 bases). This TCR was recovered from a human donor in good health (CMV status not recorded). Some clones in this sample may be carry-over from other donors' samples. The specimen was cultured PBMCs, collected from culture after CMV antigen stimulation. The CDR3 region is CASSPDRYGNTIYF. In nucleotides, the CDR3 is TGTGCCAGCAGTCCGGACAGATATGGAAACACCATATATTTT.